These T cell receptor beta chains were read from a single sample in a study of early stage breast cancer tumors. Method: immunoSEQ multiplex PCR; TCRdb's copy keeps in-frame clones and lacks some. The table shows 39,000 or so clones, with around 72% occurring only once. Input material: blood. The receptor source for this set is a person in their fifties with breast cancer. Both conserved end residues are part of each CDR3. D genes are given only for firm matches. Clone size is not always given. Where it is, it says once, few, many or a class for expanded clones.

v_call,j_call,cdr3_length,clone_size,d_call,cdr3_aa,cdr3_nt
TRBV7-2,TRBJ2-1,16,NA,NA,CASSLAGATSYNEQFF,TGTGCCAGCAGCCTGGCGGGCGCGACATCCTACAATGAGCAGTTCTTC
TRBV7-6,TRBJ2-7,16,NA,TRBD1,CASSPRGTGGSYEQYF,TGTGCCAGCAGCCCGCGAGGGACAGGGGGGTCCTACGAGCAGTACTTC
TRBV6-5,TRBJ1-1,13,few,TRBD1,CASSRDRGTEAFF,TGTGCCAGCAGCCGTGACAGGGGGACTGAAGCTTTCTTT
TRBV6-4,TRBJ1-2,13,NA,NA,CASSDSQGYGYTF,TGTGCCAGCAGTGATAGCCAGGGGTATGGCTACACCTTC
TRBV5-6,TRBJ1-5,14,NA,NA,CASSSSWGLQPQHF,TGTGCCAGCAGCTCCTCTTGGGGGCTTCAGCCCCAGCATTTT
TRBV6-5,TRBJ2-7,14,NA,NA,CASRNNGGLYEQYF,TGTGCCAGCCGCAACAATGGAGGGTTATACGAGCAGTACTTC
TRBV2,TRBJ1-5,14,NA,NA,CASSEAQSNQPQHF,TGTGCCAGCAGTGAAGCACAGAGCAATCAGCCCCAGCATTTT
TRBV28,TRBJ1-2,14,NA,NA,CASSPTYTNYGYTF,TGTGCCAGCAGTCCTACTTATACTAACTATGGCTACACCTTC
TRBV25-1,TRBJ2-3,13,once,NA,CASSDGVADTQYF,TGTGCCAGCAGTGACGGGGTCGCAGATACGCAGTATTTT
TRBV27,TRBJ1-6,15,NA,NA,CASRVGGAKNSPLHF,TGTGCCAGCAGGGTAGGGGGGGCGAAGAATTCACCCCTCCACTTT
TRBV11-1,TRBJ2-5,15,once,NA,CASSLRPGGQETQYF,TGTGCCAGCAGCTTGCGCCCCGGGGGTCAAGAGACCCAGTACTTC
TRBV2,TRBJ2-7,13,NA,TRBD1,CASGQGASYEQYF,TGTGCCAGTGGACAGGGGGCATCCTACGAGCAGTACTTC
TRBV5-6,TRBJ1-3,18,NA,TRBD1,CASSLAVWDRAPGNTIYF,TGTGCCAGCAGCTTGGCCGTATGGGACAGGGCGCCTGGAAACACCATATATTTT
TRBV6-1,TRBJ1-1,13,NA,TRBD1,CASSADRAGEAFF,TGTGCCAGCAGTGCTGACAGGGCTGGTGAAGCTTTCTTT
TRBV18,TRBJ2-7,14,NA,TRBD1,CASSPTQGAYEQYF,TGTGCCAGCTCACCAACGCAGGGGGCTTACGAGCAGTACTTC
TRBV6-4,TRBJ2-3,18,NA,TRBD2,CASSDPARTSVITDTQYF,TGTGCCAGCAGTGACCCCGCGCGGACTAGCGTTATCACAGATACGCAGTATTTT
TRBV7-7,TRBJ2-2,15,NA,NA,CASSSQGTNTGELFF,TGTGCTAGCAGCTCCCAGGGGACGAACACCGGGGAGCTGTTTTTT
TRBV5-1,TRBJ2-3,19,NA,TRBD2,CASSLWGLADLASTDTQYF,TGCGCCAGCAGCTTGTGGGGTCTAGCGGACTTGGCTAGCACAGATACGCAGTATTTT
TRBV11-2,TRBJ2-5,15,NA,NA,CASSLAGRGQETQYF,TGTGCCAGCAGCTTAGCCGGCAGGGGACAAGAGACCCAGTACTTC
TRBV13,TRBJ2-7,15,NA,TRBD1,CASSAPGTGDYEQYF,TGTGCCAGCAGCGCACCCGGGACAGGGGACTACGAGCAGTACTTC
TRBV11-3,TRBJ1-1,14,NA,NA,CASSDRGGNTEAFF,TGTGCCAGCAGTGACCGGGGGGGGAACACTGAAGCTTTCTTT